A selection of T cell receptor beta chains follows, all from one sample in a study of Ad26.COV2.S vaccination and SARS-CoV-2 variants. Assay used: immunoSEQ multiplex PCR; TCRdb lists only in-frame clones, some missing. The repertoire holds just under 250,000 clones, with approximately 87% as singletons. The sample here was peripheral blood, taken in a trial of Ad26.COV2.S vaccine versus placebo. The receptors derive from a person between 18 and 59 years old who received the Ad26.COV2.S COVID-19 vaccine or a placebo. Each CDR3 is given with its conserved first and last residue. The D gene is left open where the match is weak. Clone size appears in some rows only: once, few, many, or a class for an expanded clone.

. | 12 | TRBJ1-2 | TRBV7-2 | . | TGTGCCAGCAGCTCTCAGGTCTATGGCTACACCTTC | CASSSQVYGYTF
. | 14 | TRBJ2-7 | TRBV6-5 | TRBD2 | TGTGCCAGCAGTTATGGGCTAGCGGGCGGCGAGCAGTACTTC | CASSYGLAGGEQYF
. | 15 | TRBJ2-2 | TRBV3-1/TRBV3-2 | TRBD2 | TGTGCCAGCAGAGATCTAGCGGAGAACACCGGGGAGCTGTTTTTT | CASRDLAENTGELFF
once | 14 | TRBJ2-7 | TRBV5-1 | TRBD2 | TGCGCCAGCAGCATAGCGGGGGGGCAGTACGAGCAGTACTTC | CASSIAGGQYEQYF
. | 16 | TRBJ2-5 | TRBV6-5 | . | TGTGCCAGCAGTTACTCGGGAGATCGGCTCAAAGAGACCCAGTACTTC | CASSYSGDRLKETQYF
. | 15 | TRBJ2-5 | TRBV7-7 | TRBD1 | TGTGCTAGCAGCTTATTAGTAGACAGGGGGGCGACCCAGTACTTC | CASSLLVDRGATQYF
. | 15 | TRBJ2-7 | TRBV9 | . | TGTGCCAGCAGCTCAACCGCGTCACGCTCCTACGAGCAGTACTTC | CASSSTASRSYEQYF
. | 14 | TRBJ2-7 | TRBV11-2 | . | TGTGCCAGCAGCTTTGTTGACCCGGCCTACGAGCAGTACTTC | CASSFVDPAYEQYF
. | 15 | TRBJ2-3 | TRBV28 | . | TGTGCCAGCAGTTCAAGGCTAGTTGGCACAGATACGCAGTATTTT | CASSSRLVGTDTQYF
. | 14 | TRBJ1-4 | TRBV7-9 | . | TGTGCCAGCAGCTTACACGGAATAAATGAAAAACTGTTTTTT | CASSLHGINEKLFF
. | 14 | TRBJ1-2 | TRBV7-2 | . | TGTGCCAGCAGCTCCCCAGGGTGGGGGTATGGCTACACCTTC | CASSSPGWGYGYTF
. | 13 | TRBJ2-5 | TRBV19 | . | TGTGCCAGTAGTTTGGGGAATCAGCAGACCCAGTACTTC | CASSLGNQQTQYF
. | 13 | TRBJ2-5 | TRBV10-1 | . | TGCGCCAGCAGTCAAGGGACGCAAGAGACCCAGTACTTC | CASSQGTQETQYF
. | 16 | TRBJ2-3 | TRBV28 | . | TGTGCCAGCAGTTTTGAGGCAGGCGGCAGCACAGATACGCAGTATTTT | CASSFEAGGSTDTQYF
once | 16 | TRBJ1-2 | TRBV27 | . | TGTGCCAGCAGTTTTCGGAGGGGGGGGCGGGCGAATGGCTACACCTTC | CASSFRRGGRANGYTF
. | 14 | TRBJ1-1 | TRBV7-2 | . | TGTGCCAGCAGCTTAGGAATGGGGGAAACTGAAGCTTTCTTT | CASSLGMGETEAFF
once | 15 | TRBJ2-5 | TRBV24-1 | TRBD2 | TGTGCCACCGGCGGGACTAGCGGGGCGGGGGAGACCCAGTACTTC | CATGGTSGAGETQYF
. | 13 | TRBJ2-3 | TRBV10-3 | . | TGTGCCATCAGTGAGCCGCGCACAGATACGCAGTATTTT | CAISEPRTDTQYF
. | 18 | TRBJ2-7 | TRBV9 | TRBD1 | TGTGCCAGCAGCCCCCAAGGGATTTACGACAGGGGAAGGTACGAGCAGTACTTC | CASSPQGIYDRGRYEQYF
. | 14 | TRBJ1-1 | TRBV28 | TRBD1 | TGTGCCAGCAGTACGGCAGGGGGCATCACTGAAGCTTTCTTT | CASSTAGGITEAFF
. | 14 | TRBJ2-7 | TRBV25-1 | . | TGTGCCAGCAGTGAATTCGCCGGCACGGGCGAGCAGTACTTC | CASSEFAGTGEQYF
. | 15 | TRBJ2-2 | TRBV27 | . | TGTGCCAGCAGTTTTGGGGGTGTGTGGACCGGGGAGCTGTTTTTT | CASSFGGVWTGELFF
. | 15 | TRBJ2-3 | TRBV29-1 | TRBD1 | TGCAGCGCCAAACCCCCCTCCGACAGGGGGCCAGGGCAGTATTTT | CSAKPPSDRGPGQYF
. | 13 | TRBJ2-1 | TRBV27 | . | TGTGCCAGCAGATCCGGGGTCCACAATGAGCAGTTCTTC | CASRSGVHNEQFF
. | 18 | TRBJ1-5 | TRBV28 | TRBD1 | TGTGCCAGCAGTTTACCGGGACAGGGGATGGGGGCCAATCAGCCCCAGCATTTT | CASSLPGQGMGANQPQHF
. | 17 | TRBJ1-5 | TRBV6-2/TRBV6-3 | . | TGTGCCAGCAGTTATCCTCATCTTCCAGGTGGCAATCAGCCCCAGCATTTT | CASSYPHLPGGNQPQHF
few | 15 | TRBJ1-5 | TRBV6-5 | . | TGTGCCAGCAGTCTAGACAGGTTCTCGAATCAGCCCCAGCATTTT | CASSLDRFSNQPQHF
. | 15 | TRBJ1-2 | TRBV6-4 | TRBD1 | TGTGCCAGCAGTGAGGCAGGGGGCGCATGGTATGGCTACACCTTC | CASSEAGGAWYGYTF
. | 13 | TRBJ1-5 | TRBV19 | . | TGTGCCAGTAGTACTACAGGTTATCAGCCCCAGCATTTT | CASSTTGYQPQHF